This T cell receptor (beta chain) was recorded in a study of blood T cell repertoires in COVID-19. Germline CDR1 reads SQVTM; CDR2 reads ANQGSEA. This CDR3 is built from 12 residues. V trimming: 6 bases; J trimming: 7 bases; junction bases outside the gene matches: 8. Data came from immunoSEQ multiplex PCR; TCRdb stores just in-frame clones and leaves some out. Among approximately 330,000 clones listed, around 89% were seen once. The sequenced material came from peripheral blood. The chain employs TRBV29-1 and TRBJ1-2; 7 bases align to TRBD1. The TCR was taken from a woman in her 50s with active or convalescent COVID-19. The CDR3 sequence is CSVETGAGGYTF. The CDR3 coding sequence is TGCAGCGTCGAAACAGGGGCGGGTGGCTACACCTTC.